This TCR beta chain was identified in a study of cytomegalovirus exposure and HLA in healthy donors (dated by TCRdb to about 2017). About the study as a whole: An earlier analysis of roughly 500 of the donors reported about 300 Gb of sequence data and 117 million unique TCR beta sequences obtained from approximately 180 million T cells. The study aimed to test whether cataloging public T cell receptors could reveal signatures of past pathogen exposure. HLA typing covered class I and class II loci at four-digit resolution. All discovery cohort repertoires had been generated on a single sequencing platform. Roughly five DR-DQ haplotypes were treated as single units for association and clustering because of strong linkage in the cohort. Of the approximately 400 genotyped donors, roughly 80% were placed in the genetic ancestry cluster associated with self-reported Caucasian donors. A separate validation cohort of approximately 130 different subjects was used in addition to the approximately 640-subject first cohort. To decide whether each TCR beta V gene segment behaved as functional or pseudogenic, an earlier analysis of approximately 590 of the donors relied on high-throughput TCR beta sequencing. Typing coverage varied by locus: roughly 629-640 donors for A, B, C, DRB1 and DQB1; approximately 500 for DQA1; around 570 for DPA1; around 490 for DPB1. Across approximately 400 genotyped donors of the cohort, an average of approximately 240,000 unique TCR beta nucleotide sequences per donor were sequenced, and roughly 18% of those sequences were non-productive. An early release that covered approximately 600 HLA-typed donors contained 250 to 350 gigabases of sequencing data and some 87 million unique TCR sequences. Donor age, sex, ethnicity and CMV serostatus were compiled together with the repertoire data. Using immunosequencing, the study profiled T cell repertoires from 640 or so subjects and related those repertoires to cytomegalovirus serostatus. To predict cytomegalovirus infection status, the study brought together high-throughput TCR immunosequencing, statistical association of individual TCRs with disease status, and machine learning. The later analysis used no new phenotypic data to find candidate immune exposures, relying instead on TCR beta sequences and their occurrence across donors. In a later genetic analysis, genome-wide SNP genotypes for about three fifths of the 666 donors were used, and that subset was treated as a discovery cohort. To study patterns of TCR occurrence, a later analysis re-analyzed previously published TCR beta repertoires from around 660 donors and added high-resolution HLA genotyping. Summary of the overall study and its limitations: Most CMV-associated TCR beta chains appeared to be HLA-restricted in a later analysis, and the HLA associations seemed to be driven largely by CMV exposure. Several of the top co-occurrence clusters appeared to be linked to parvovirus B19, influenza, CMV and Epstein-Barr virus, according to a later analysis. Because counts were too low, seventeen rarely observed V segments, including chromosome 9 orphons, were excluded from the earlier analysis of 587 of the donors. Because some donors lacked HLA typing at each locus, the association tests relied only on the typed subset. In a later genetic analysis, a missense DCLRE1C variant was associated with V-gene and J-gene trimming of TCR beta chains, and the association was replicated in an independent cohort. A few of the identified cytomegalovirus-associated TCR beta chains were confirmed in vitro to be specific for cytomegalovirus antigens. A cluster of highly shared sequence variants was judged likely to represent a technical artifact of the sequencing pipeline. For the cohort, immune exposure information was limited to CMV serostatus. A later analysis associated roughly 17,000 TCR beta sequences with specific HLA alleles at a false discovery rate of 0.05. According to a later genetic analysis, donors in an Asian-associated ancestry cluster had fewer N-insertions in productive TCRs than the roughly 700-donor mean. Across donors, most TCR sequences were observed very rarely, whereas some public TCRs were present in many individuals. Compared with equally common non-associated chains, HLA-associated TCR beta chains in a later analysis were more clonally expanded and had lower generation probabilities. A further reported finding was that TCR beta sequences accurately predicted the HLA-A and HLA-B alleles for most subjects in the first cohort. In this cohort, only TCR beta chains were sequenced, and detectable features were limited by the absence of alpha or paired-chain data. Sequencing depth was assumed to be roughly uniform across donors in the presence/absence analyses, though that assumption may not hold. The study gave a list of 150 to 200 TCR beta chains associated with cytomegalovirus. Correlated functional status among segregating V segments might be attributable to linkage disequilibrium, but an unknown experimental factor could not be ruled out. Strong co-occurrence of HLA alleles, especially DR and DQ, made assigning TCR associations to individual alleles difficult. The authors suggested that the approach could potentially be extended to other disease states and immunological phenotypes. In an earlier analysis of 587 of the donors, most TCR beta V segments appeared in productive rearrangements about 87% or about 30% of the time, broadly matching IMGT annotations. In a later analysis, the rate of TCR association differed among HLA loci, with DRB1 alleles having the most associated TCRs and HLA-C alleles having the fewest. Cytomegalovirus status was reported to be diagnosed by the classifier with high specificity and sensitivity in both the original and validation cohorts.

The cohort comprised 670 or so healthy bone marrow donors. Cohort members were all nominally healthy when sampled, although unrecorded immune exposures were likely present. CMV serostatus was recorded as positive for around 300 and negative for about 50% of the 666 cohort members, whereas no CMV serostatus was recorded for the donor in question. Each donor provided a peripheral blood sample, and peripheral blood mononuclear cells were used for TCR beta sequencing. The Qiagen DNeasy Blood Extraction Kit was used to extract genomic DNA from the blood cell samples. In this sample, this clone turned up once. Its target antigen remains unknown. There are no base qualities to consult, and no much larger clone falls within one base. The receptor library was made with the immunoSEQ multiplex PCR assay. The multiplex PCR relied on a mix of 60 forward primers for TCR Vbeta segments and 13 reverse primers for TCR Jbeta segments. A multiplex PCR assay on genomic DNA amplified the CDR3 region of rearranged TCR beta genes. On the Illumina HiSeq System, the amplified TCR beta libraries were sequenced as 87-base-pair reads. Concerning the study's data processing: A later analysis counted 65 million to 90 million unique TCR beta chains across the approximately 700 repertoires, and some 11 million of these chains were shared by at least two donors. To remove PCR and sequencing errors, raw reads were error-corrected and collapsed into unique sequences using a nearest-neighbor algorithm that merged closely related sequences. Alignment of CDR3 sequences to IMGT reference sequences was used to assign V, D and J gene segments. For a sequence to be retained, a match of at least six nucleotides to both a V gene segment and a J gene segment was required. Rearrangements were classified as productive when the CDR3 lacked stop codons and remained in frame with V and J, and all other rearrangements were classified as non-productive. Following IMGT convention, CDR3 was defined as the stretch from the second conserved V-encoded cysteine to the conserved J-encoded phenylalanine. In an earlier analysis of around 540 of the donors, sequences lacking an unambiguous match to a single V gene segment were excluded. In an earlier analysis of about 590 of the donors, a V segment was called functional when productive rearrangements were above 56.7%, and segregating when the standard deviation between donors exceeded 5%. A statistical classification framework was developed to diagnose cytomegalovirus status using the catalog of TCR beta chain sequences. V and J gene assignment, in a later analysis, came from comparing TCR nucleotide sequences with IMGT/GENE-DB human TR gene sequences. In a later analysis, CDR3 sequences and most-parsimonious VDJ recombination scenarios were assigned using the TCRdist pipeline. In a later analysis, each TCR beta chain was defined by its CDR3 amino acid sequence together with its V-gene family, and reads without a unique V-gene family were excluded. As a way to deal with suspected cross-contamination and a sequencing artifact, a later analysis dropped roughly 600 nucleotide sequences that were highly shared and had low generation probability. For each public chain, a later analysis derived a clonal expansion index from normalized ranks of inferred template counts within each repertoire. A later analysis computed generation probabilities with a VDJ recombination model fitted to out-of-frame rearrangements, and checked the results against IGoR. Hypergeometric tests were used in a later analysis to score TCR-TCR, TCR-HLA and TCR-CMV co-occurrence, with a repertoire-size bias correction applied to the TCR pairs. In a later analysis, false discovery rates were estimated by permuting HLA or CMV assignments 20 times. In a later analysis, co-occurring TCRs were grouped using DBSCAN, and TCRdist sequence similarity was added for clustering within HLA-allele-positive subsets. Repertoires with fewer than 30,000 or more than 120,000 public chains were left out of co-occurrence clustering, as were four to six repertoires with anomalous nucleotide sharing. TCRdb retrieved this table from immuneACCESS and kept in-frame rearrangements only. Not all clones are present; in checked studies, unresolved V genes account for under half, and no reason is known for the remainder. That table is the source of V, J and clone size, and D and trimming were worked out from the DNA. This sample lists around 70,000 clones; over 75% were detected once. The leading ten clones occupy 6% to 7.5% of the sample.

The clonotype originates from a human donor in good health. Source material: PBMCs.

The sequenced DNA: TGTGCCAGCTCACCACGAGGCAATCAGCCCCAGCATTTT. It codes for CASSPRGNQPQHF. The rearranged segments are TRBV18 and TRBJ1-5, with no D gene named confidently. Spanning cysteine to phenylalanine, the CDR3 consists of 13 amino acids. This entry keeps only the CDR3 DNA: 39 bases, framed from base 1. The germline V gene provides CDR1 KGHSH and CDR2 LQKENI. Trimming removed 1 base from V and 2 bases from J, leaving 3 bases between the germline ends. Reference TRBV18 and TRBJ1-5 genes cover what lies past the CDR3, so the full variable domain is NAGVMQNPRHLVRRRGQEARLRCSPMKGHSHVYWYRQLPEEGLKFMVYLQKENIIDESGMPKERFSAEFPKEGPSILRIQQVVRGDSAAYFCASSPRGNQPQHFGDGTRLSIL.